This T cell receptor (beta chain) stems from a study of cytomegalovirus exposure and HLA in healthy donors. These donors counted as nominally healthy when sampled, but unrecorded immune exposures were likely. PCR amplification relied on 60 Vbeta primers (plus 13 Jbeta primers). Assay: immunoSEQ multiplex PCR; the TCRdb copy retains only in-frame clones and omits some. Of about 240,000 clones listed, approximately 85% are singletons. Notes on the study in general: Per a later analysis, HLA-associated TCR beta chains showed more clonal expansion than other, equally common TCR beta chains. Another analysis was done later, and it associated around 15,000 TCR beta sequences with HLA alleles at 0.05 false discovery rate. Most subjects had HLA-A and HLA-B alleles reportedly predicted accurately by TCR beta sequences.

Per the germline V gene, CDR1 is SEHNR and CDR2 is FQNEAQ (reference sequence). The CDR3 is 15 amino acids. The V segment lost 1 base and the J segment 7 bases; nucleotides outside the gene matches: 8. As to this clone: No antigen is known for it.

The chain uses TRBV7-9 and TRBJ1-1; 8 bases are a match to TRBD1. The sequencing input was PBMCs. The clonotype was recovered from a girl aged 2 to 10 in good health and CMV-seronegative. CDR3 sequence: CASSLGTGPMVEAFF. Here the CDR3 DNA reads TGTGCCAGCAGCTTAGGGACAGGGCCAATGGTTGAAGCTTTCTTT.